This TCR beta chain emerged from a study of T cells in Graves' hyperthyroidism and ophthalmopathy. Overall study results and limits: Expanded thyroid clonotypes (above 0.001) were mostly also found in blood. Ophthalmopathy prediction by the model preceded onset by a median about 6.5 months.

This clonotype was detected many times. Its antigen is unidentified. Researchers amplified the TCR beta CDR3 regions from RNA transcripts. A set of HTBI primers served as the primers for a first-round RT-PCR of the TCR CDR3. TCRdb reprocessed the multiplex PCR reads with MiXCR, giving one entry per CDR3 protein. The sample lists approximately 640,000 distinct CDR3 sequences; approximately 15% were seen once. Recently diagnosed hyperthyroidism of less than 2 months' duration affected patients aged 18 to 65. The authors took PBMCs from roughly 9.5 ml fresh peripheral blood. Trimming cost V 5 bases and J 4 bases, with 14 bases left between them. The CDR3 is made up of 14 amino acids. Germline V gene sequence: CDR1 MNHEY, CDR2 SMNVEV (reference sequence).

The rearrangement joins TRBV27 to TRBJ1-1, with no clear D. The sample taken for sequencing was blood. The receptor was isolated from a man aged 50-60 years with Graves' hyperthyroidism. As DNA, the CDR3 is TGTGCCAGCAGTCCCGTCCCGGGTTTCACTGAAGCTTTCTTT. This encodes CASSPVPGFTEAFF.